Listed below are T cell receptor beta chains from one sample, sequenced in a study of beta chain features in type 1 diabetes. Clones were read by immunoSEQ multiplex PCR, and TCRdb kept only the in-frame ones, dropping some. This table has almost 350,000 clones, around 9.7% appearing once. The sample taken for sequencing was central memory CD4+ T cells from blood. The receptors were gathered from a man younger than 45 with type 1 diabetes. CDR3s include the opening cysteine and the closing phenylalanine or tryptophan. A D gene is named only where the DNA matches it firmly. Clone size, where shown, is once, few, many, or a class for clones that have expanded.

cdr3_aa: CASSEVRAGGYYGYTF; cdr3_nt: TGTGCCAGCAGTGAAGTTAGGGCAGGGGGCTACTATGGCTACACCTTC; clone_size: NA; j_call: TRBJ1-2; d_call: TRBD1; v_call: TRBV2
cdr3_aa: CASSQSGWTEAFF; cdr3_nt: TGTGCCAGCAGCCAATCGGGGTGGACTGAAGCTTTCTTT; clone_size: few; j_call: TRBJ1-1; d_call: NA; v_call: TRBV16
cdr3_aa: CASSRFGRENTEAFF; cdr3_nt: TGTGCCAGCAGCCGGTTTGGGAGGGAGAACACTGAAGCTTTCTTT; clone_size: few; j_call: TRBJ1-1; d_call: NA; v_call: TRBV27
cdr3_aa: CASSQEPDNTGELFF; cdr3_nt: TGCGCCAGCAGCCAAGAACCGGACAACACCGGGGAGCTGTTTTTT; clone_size: many; j_call: TRBJ2-2; d_call: NA; v_call: TRBV4-3
cdr3_aa: CASSSAGQDNSPLHF; cdr3_nt: TGTGCCAGCAGTTCCGCGGGACAGGATAATTCACCCCTCCACTTT; clone_size: few; j_call: TRBJ1-6; d_call: TRBD1; v_call: TRBV6-5
cdr3_aa: CASSPASATDTQYF; cdr3_nt: TGTGCCAGCTCACCCGCTAGCGCAACAGATACGCAGTATTTT; clone_size: NA; j_call: TRBJ2-3; d_call: NA; v_call: TRBV18
cdr3_aa: CASSFGLNKGTQYF; cdr3_nt: TGTGCCAGCAGCTTCGGACTGAACAAAGGGACCCAGTACTTC; clone_size: NA; j_call: TRBJ2-5; d_call: NA; v_call: TRBV7-9
cdr3_aa: CASSRTAYEQYF; cdr3_nt: TGTGCCAGCAGCCGCACGGCCTACGAGCAGTACTTC; clone_size: NA; j_call: TRBJ2-7; d_call: NA; v_call: TRBV7-2
cdr3_aa: CASTSGQMSSYEQYF; cdr3_nt: TGCGCCAGCACTTCAGGACAGATGAGCTCCTACGAGCAGTACTTC; clone_size: few; j_call: TRBJ2-7; d_call: NA; v_call: TRBV5-1
cdr3_aa: CASSLLTVGSPLHF; cdr3_nt: TGTGCCAGCAGCTTGTTGACAGTCGGTTCACCCCTCCACTTT; clone_size: few; j_call: TRBJ1-6; d_call: NA; v_call: TRBV7-2
cdr3_aa: CASSRLAGAYEQYF; cdr3_nt: TGTGCCAGCAGTCGACTAGCGGGGGCCTACGAGCAGTACTTC; clone_size: NA; j_call: TRBJ2-7; d_call: TRBD2; v_call: TRBV11-2
cdr3_aa: CASSPTNPLTSTDTQYF; cdr3_nt: TGTGCCAGCAGCCCCACCAATCCGTTAACTAGTACAGATACGCAGTATTTT; clone_size: NA; j_call: TRBJ2-3; d_call: NA; v_call: TRBV11-2
cdr3_aa: CASSLGGTGVIETQYF; cdr3_nt: TGTGCCAGCAGCTTAGGTGGGACAGGGGTGATAGAGACCCAGTACTTC; clone_size: few; j_call: TRBJ2-5; d_call: TRBD1; v_call: TRBV11-2
cdr3_aa: CASSLGLGGETQYF; cdr3_nt: TGTGCCAGCAGCTTGGGGCTAGGCGGTGAGACCCAGTACTTC; clone_size: many; j_call: TRBJ2-5; d_call: NA; v_call: TRBV5-4
cdr3_aa: CASSWVPSAHNEQFF; cdr3_nt: TGTGCCAGCAGCTGGGTGCCTAGCGCCCACAATGAGCAGTTCTTC; clone_size: few; j_call: TRBJ2-1; d_call: NA; v_call: TRBV7-2
cdr3_aa: CASSGTSGPWETQYF; cdr3_nt: TGTGCCAGCAGCGGGACTAGCGGCCCATGGGAGACCCAGTACTTC; clone_size: many; j_call: TRBJ2-5; d_call: TRBD2; v_call: TRBV7-2
cdr3_aa: CASRAKGGSTDTQYF; cdr3_nt: TGTGCCAGCAGAGCAAAAGGGGGTAGCACAGATACGCAGTATTTT; clone_size: NA; j_call: TRBJ2-3; d_call: NA; v_call: TRBV27
cdr3_aa: CASSPYYEETQYF; cdr3_nt: TGTGCCAGCAGCCCATACTACGAAGAGACCCAGTACTTC; clone_size: NA; j_call: TRBJ2-5; d_call: NA; v_call: TRBV11-2
cdr3_aa: CASRAGDGNQPQHF; cdr3_nt: TGTGCCAGCAGAGCAGGGGATGGCAATCAGCCCCAGCATTTT; clone_size: few; j_call: TRBJ1-5; d_call: NA; v_call: TRBV7-2
cdr3_aa: CAAGRADQSNTEAFF; cdr3_nt: TGTGCCGCAGGGCGGGCAGACCAAAGCAACACTGAAGCTTTCTTT; clone_size: NA; j_call: TRBJ1-1; d_call: NA; v_call: TRBV10-3
cdr3_aa: CASSLARLQQETQYF; cdr3_nt: TGTGCCAGCAGCTTGGCACGTCTACAGCAAGAGACCCAGTACTTC; clone_size: NA; j_call: TRBJ2-5; d_call: NA; v_call: TRBV5-4
cdr3_aa: CASSAHNTGELFF; cdr3_nt: TGTGCCAGCAGCGCCCACAACACCGGGGAGCTGTTTTTT; clone_size: few; j_call: TRBJ2-2; d_call: NA; v_call: TRBV9
cdr3_aa: CASSQIHGGSSYNEQFF; cdr3_nt: TGCGCCAGCAGCCAAATTCACGGGGGAAGCTCCTACAATGAGCAGTTCTTC; clone_size: few; j_call: TRBJ2-1; d_call: NA; v_call: TRBV4-3
cdr3_aa: CATDPGQGRYGYTF; cdr3_nt: TGTGCCACCGACCCGGGACAGGGACGGTATGGCTACACCTTC; clone_size: few; j_call: TRBJ1-2; d_call: TRBD1; v_call: TRBV28
cdr3_aa: CASSLGAGKNTEAFF; cdr3_nt: TGTGCCAGCAGCTTAGGAGCAGGGAAGAACACTGAAGCTTTCTTT; clone_size: few; j_call: TRBJ1-1; d_call: NA; v_call: TRBV7-2
cdr3_aa: CASSRAGGSGNTIYF; cdr3_nt: TGTGCCAGCAGCCGGGCAGGGGGCTCTGGAAACACCATATATTTT; clone_size: NA; j_call: TRBJ1-3; d_call: TRBD1; v_call: TRBV7-2
cdr3_aa: CAFQRGPSTDTQYF; cdr3_nt: TGTGCCTTCCAGAGGGGTCCTAGCACAGATACGCAGTATTTT; clone_size: NA; j_call: TRBJ2-3; d_call: NA; v_call: TRBV30
cdr3_aa: CAWSATRTSGGLRDTQYF; cdr3_nt: TGTGCCTGGAGTGCCACCCGGACTAGCGGGGGGTTGCGAGATACGCAGTATTTT; clone_size: many; j_call: TRBJ2-3; d_call: TRBD2; v_call: TRBV30
cdr3_aa: CASSLNRGLTAFF; cdr3_nt: TGTGCCAGCAGTTTGAACAGGGGGTTGACAGCTTTCTTT; clone_size: NA; j_call: TRBJ1-1; d_call: TRBD1; v_call: TRBV28
cdr3_aa: CASSSQGGNTGELFF; cdr3_nt: TGCGCCAGCAGCTCACAAGGGGGGAACACCGGGGAGCTGTTTTTT; clone_size: NA; j_call: TRBJ2-2; d_call: NA; v_call: TRBV5-1
cdr3_aa: CASSARGPYESPLHF; cdr3_nt: TGTGCCAGCAGCGCCAGGGGGCCCTATGAGTCACCCCTCCACTTT; clone_size: NA; j_call: TRBJ1-6; d_call: TRBD1; v_call: TRBV6-6
cdr3_aa: CASSPDRVSSEQYF; cdr3_nt: TGTGCCAGCAGCCCGGACAGGGTTTCGTCCGAGCAGTACTTC; clone_size: many; j_call: TRBJ2-7; d_call: TRBD1; v_call: TRBV16
cdr3_aa: CASSLDISYEQYF; cdr3_nt: TGCGCCAGCAGCTTGGACATTAGCTACGAGCAGTACTTC; clone_size: NA; j_call: TRBJ2-7; d_call: NA; v_call: TRBV5-1
cdr3_aa: CASSPGQGNTGELFF; cdr3_nt: TGTGCCAGTAGTCCGGGACAGGGGAACACCGGGGAGCTGTTTTTT; clone_size: few; j_call: TRBJ2-2; d_call: TRBD1; v_call: TRBV19
cdr3_aa: CASRPHGTGANVLTF; cdr3_nt: TGTGCCAGCAGGCCCCACGGGACAGGGGCCAACGTCCTGACTTTC; clone_size: few; j_call: TRBJ2-6; d_call: NA; v_call: TRBV2
cdr3_aa: CASSGTGRDTQYF; cdr3_nt: TGTGCCAGCAGTGGGACAGGGCGGGATACGCAGTATTTT; clone_size: NA; j_call: TRBJ2-3; d_call: TRBD1; v_call: TRBV2
cdr3_aa: CASRGQMGATEAFF; cdr3_nt: TGTGCCAGCAGGGGACAAATGGGGGCCACTGAAGCTTTCTTT; clone_size: few; j_call: TRBJ1-1; d_call: NA; v_call: TRBV6-6
cdr3_aa: CASSPGDLGRDEQFF; cdr3_nt: TGTGCCAGCTCACCAGGGGACCTAGGCAGAGATGAGCAGTTCTTC; clone_size: NA; j_call: TRBJ2-1; d_call: NA; v_call: TRBV18
cdr3_aa: CASSSGTATNEKLFF; cdr3_nt: TGTGCCAGCAGTTCCGGGACAGCAACTAATGAAAAACTGTTTTTT; clone_size: NA; j_call: TRBJ1-4; d_call: TRBD1; v_call: TRBV6-5
cdr3_aa: CASSPSGNERGYTF; cdr3_nt: TGTGCCAGCAGTCCCTCGGGAAACGAGCGGGGCTACACCTTC; clone_size: NA; j_call: TRBJ1-2; d_call: NA; v_call: TRBV7-2
cdr3_aa: CASSLSRNQLQGSRGYTF; cdr3_nt: TGTGCCAGCAGCTTGTCGCGAAACCAACTCCAAGGATCACGTGGCTACACCTTC; clone_size: NA; j_call: TRBJ1-2; d_call: NA; v_call: TRBV5-6
cdr3_aa: CASSPGRGYEQYF; cdr3_nt: TGCGCCAGCAGCCCTGGCCGGGGCTACGAGCAGTACTTC; clone_size: NA; j_call: TRBJ2-7; d_call: NA; v_call: TRBV5-1
cdr3_aa: CASRLRGQGAAEAFF; cdr3_nt: TGTGCCAGTAGGCTCCGGGGACAGGGGGCCGCTGAAGCTTTCTTT; clone_size: few; j_call: TRBJ1-1; d_call: TRBD1; v_call: TRBV19
cdr3_aa: CASSSLGDTEAFF; cdr3_nt: TGTGCCAGCAGCTCCCTTGGGGACACTGAAGCTTTCTTT; clone_size: NA; j_call: TRBJ1-1; d_call: NA; v_call: TRBV7-9
cdr3_aa: CASSLVSEGDGYTF; cdr3_nt: TGTGCCAGCAGCTTAGTATCAGAGGGCGATGGCTACACCTTC; clone_size: few; j_call: TRBJ1-2; d_call: NA; v_call: TRBV7-8
cdr3_aa: CASSTRQRQETQYF; cdr3_nt: TGTGCCAGTAGTACCCGACAGCGCCAAGAGACCCAGTACTTC; clone_size: NA; j_call: TRBJ2-5; d_call: NA; v_call: TRBV19
cdr3_aa: CASSFRPNSYEQYF; cdr3_nt: TGTGCCAGCAGTTTTCGGCCGAACTCCTACGAGCAGTACTTC; clone_size: many; j_call: TRBJ2-7; d_call: NA; v_call: TRBV6-5
cdr3_aa: CASSLRQTGTNEQFF; cdr3_nt: TGTGCCAGCAGCCTACGCCAGACAGGGACCAATGAGCAGTTCTTC; clone_size: few; j_call: TRBJ2-1; d_call: TRBD1; v_call: TRBV11-3
cdr3_aa: CASSLSGMDTQYF; cdr3_nt: TGTGCCAGTAGTCTCAGCGGGATGGATACGCAGTATTTT; clone_size: NA; j_call: TRBJ2-3; d_call: TRBD2; v_call: TRBV19
cdr3_aa: CAISERDSSTDTQYF; cdr3_nt: TGTGCCATCAGTGAGAGGGATTCTAGTACAGATACGCAGTATTTT; clone_size: many; j_call: TRBJ2-3; d_call: NA; v_call: TRBV10-3
cdr3_aa: CASSLGGQDYNEQFF; cdr3_nt: TGCGCCAGCAGCTTGGGGGGACAGGATTACAATGAGCAGTTCTTC; clone_size: NA; j_call: TRBJ2-1; d_call: TRBD1; v_call: TRBV5-1
cdr3_aa: CASSLGGRGNTDTQYF; cdr3_nt: TGTGCCAGCAGCTTAGGGGGTCGGGGGAACACAGATACGCAGTATTTT; clone_size: few; j_call: TRBJ2-3; d_call: NA; v_call: TRBV7-6
cdr3_aa: CASSPRWNTEAFF; cdr3_nt: TGTGCCAGCAGTCCCCGGTGGAACACTGAAGCTTTCTTT; clone_size: NA; j_call: TRBJ1-1; d_call: NA; v_call: TRBV27
cdr3_aa: CASSPSNDRRANYGYTF; cdr3_nt: TGTGCCAGCTCACCATCGAACGACCGCAGAGCTAACTATGGCTACACCTTC; clone_size: many; j_call: TRBJ1-2; d_call: NA; v_call: TRBV18
cdr3_aa: CARGGTQYF; cdr3_nt: TGCGCCAGAGGTGGGACCCAGTACTTC; clone_size: few; j_call: TRBJ2-5; d_call: NA; v_call: TRBV4-3
cdr3_aa: CASSLGLAHTYNEQFF; cdr3_nt: TGTGCCAGCAGCTTGGGACTAGCCCATACCTACAATGAGCAGTTCTTC; clone_size: few; j_call: TRBJ2-1; d_call: TRBD2; v_call: TRBV7-2